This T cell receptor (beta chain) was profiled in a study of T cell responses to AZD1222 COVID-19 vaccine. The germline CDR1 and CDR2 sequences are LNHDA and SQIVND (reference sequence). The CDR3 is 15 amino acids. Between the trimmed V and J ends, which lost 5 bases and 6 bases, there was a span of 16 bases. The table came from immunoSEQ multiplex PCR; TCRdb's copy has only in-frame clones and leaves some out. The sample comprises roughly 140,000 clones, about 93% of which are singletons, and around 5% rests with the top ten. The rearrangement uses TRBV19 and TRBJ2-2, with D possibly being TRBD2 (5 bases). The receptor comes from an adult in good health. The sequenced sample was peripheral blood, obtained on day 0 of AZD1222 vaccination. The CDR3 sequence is CASSWVGEVPGELFF. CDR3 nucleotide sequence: TGTGCCAGTAGTTGGGTGGGAGAGGTACCCGGGGAGCTGTTTTTT.